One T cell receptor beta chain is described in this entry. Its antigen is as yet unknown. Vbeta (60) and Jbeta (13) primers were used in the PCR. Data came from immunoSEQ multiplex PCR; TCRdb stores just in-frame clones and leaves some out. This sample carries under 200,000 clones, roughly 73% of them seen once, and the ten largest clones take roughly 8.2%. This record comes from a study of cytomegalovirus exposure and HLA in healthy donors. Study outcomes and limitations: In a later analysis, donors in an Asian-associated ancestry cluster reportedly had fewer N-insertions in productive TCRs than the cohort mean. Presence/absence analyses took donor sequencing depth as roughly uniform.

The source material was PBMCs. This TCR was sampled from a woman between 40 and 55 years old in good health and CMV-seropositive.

The CDR3 protein is CASSFPLAGATYEQYF. In DNA form, the CDR3 reads TGTGCCAGCAGTTTCCCACTAGCGGGAGCTACCTACGAGCAGTACTTC. The V and J genes are TRBV28 and TRBJ2-7; 11 bases fit TRBD2. The germline V gene has CDR1 MDHEN and CDR2 SYDVKM. J lost 2 bases, V lost 3 bases, and 6 bases had no gene match. The CDR3 is made up of 16 amino acids.